Listed below are T cell receptor beta chains from one sample, sequenced in a study of blood T cell repertoires in COVID-19. Sequencing was performed with immunoSEQ multiplex PCR; in TCRdb, only in-frame clones are kept and a portion is missing. The sample yields 190,000 or so clones, approximately 87% seen once. Sequencing input: peripheral blood. These receptors were collected from a young woman who had recovered from COVID-19. Both conserved end residues are part of each CDR3. The D gene is left open where the match is weak. A row's size may be missing; if present it is once, few, many or a size class.

NA,TRBV9,NA,TRBJ2-2,CASSVSSGIMAGELFF,TGTGCCAGCAGCGTATCATCGGGGATAATGGCCGGGGAGCTGTTTTTT
NA,TRBV27,NA,TRBJ1-1,CASARGLGTEAFF,TGTGCCAGCGCTCGGGGGTTGGGGACTGAAGCTTTCTTT
NA,TRBV4-3,NA,TRBJ2-7,CASSQGTGEAYEQYF,TGCGCCAGCAGCCAAGGTACAGGGGAGGCATACGAGCAGTACTTC
once,TRBV18,TRBD1,TRBJ1-1,CASSLRQGLNTEAFF,TGTGCCAGCTCACTTAGACAGGGATTGAACACTGAAGCTTTCTTT
NA,TRBV7-2,TRBD2,TRBJ2-3,CASSLVAGATDTQYF,TGTGCCAGCAGCTTAGTAGCGGGTGCGACAGATACGCAGTATTTT
NA,TRBV29-1,TRBD1,TRBJ1-3,CSVDNDRESGNTIYF,TGCAGCGTTGACAACGACAGGGAGTCTGGAAACACCATATATTTT
NA,TRBV19,NA,TRBJ2-3,CASSPGADTQYF,TGTGCCAGTAGCCCCGGAGCAGATACGCAGTATTTT
NA,TRBV15,NA,TRBJ2-2,CATRREGGAGELFF,TGTGCCACCAGAAGAGAGGGCGGGGCCGGGGAGCTGTTTTTT
NA,TRBV11-2,NA,TRBJ2-5,CASSPLSRETQYF,TGTGCCAGCAGCCCGTTATCCCGAGAGACCCAGTACTTC
NA,TRBV5-1,TRBD2,TRBJ2-1,CASSSNSGNYYNEQFF,TGCGCCAGCAGCTCGAATAGCGGGAATTACTACAATGAGCAGTTCTTC
NA,TRBV19,NA,TRBJ1-1,CASSRVMTEAFF,TGTGCCAGTAGCAGGGTGATGACTGAAGCTTTCTTT
many,TRBV4-3,NA,TRBJ1-2,CASSQELQGGGYGYTF,TGCGCCAGCAGCCAAGAACTACAGGGTGGGGGCTATGGCTACACCTTC
NA,TRBV7-9,NA,TRBJ2-1,CASTGWGDRGSNEQFF,TGTGCCAGCACCGGCTGGGGGGACAGAGGATCGAATGAGCAGTTCTTC
NA,TRBV4-1,TRBD2,TRBJ2-5,CASSQALAGGQETQYF,TGCGCCAGCAGCCAAGCGCTAGCGGGGGGGCAAGAGACCCAGTACTTC
NA,TRBV2,NA,TRBJ1-1,CASSEDPTSGGIYTEAFF,TGTGCCAGCAGTGAAGATCCCACCTCGGGAGGGATTTACACTGAAGCTTTCTTT
NA,TRBV12-3/TRBV12-4,NA,TRBJ1-1,CASSFRENEAFF,TGTGCCAGCAGTTTTCGGGAGAACGAAGCTTTCTTT
NA,TRBV5-6,NA,TRBJ2-1,CASSLAFAADEQFF,TGTGCCAGCAGCTTAGCCTTTGCGGCGGATGAGCAGTTCTTC
NA,TRBV3-1/TRBV3-2,NA,TRBJ2-5,CASSQRTYQETQYF,TGTGCCAGCAGCCAAAGGACATACCAAGAGACCCAGTACTTC
NA,TRBV7-7,TRBD1,TRBJ2-5,CASSHGRLGRQGTPGETQYF,TGTGCCAGCAGCCACGGCAGGTTAGGGAGACAGGGGACACCCGGGGAGACCCAGTACTTC
once,TRBV5-1,NA,TRBJ2-1,CASSLGGNSGNEQFF,TGCGCCAGCAGCTTGGGCGGAAACTCGGGGAATGAGCAGTTCTTC
once,TRBV18,TRBD1,TRBJ1-1,CASSPQDRGVAFF,TGTGCCAGCTCACCACAGGACAGGGGGGTAGCTTTCTTT
NA,TRBV10-2,TRBD2,TRBJ2-7,CATGSSGGLARGEQYF,TGCGCCACTGGCTCCTCCGGAGGACTAGCTAGAGGCGAGCAGTACTTC
NA,TRBV6-2/TRBV6-3,TRBD2,TRBJ2-5,CASSWGLVKTQYF,TGTGCCAGCAGTTGGGGACTAGTCAAGACCCAGTACTTC
NA,TRBV18,TRBD1,TRBJ2-1,CASKRQGAGDEQFF,TGTGCCTCTAAGAGACAGGGGGCCGGGGATGAGCAGTTCTTC
NA,TRBV6-1,TRBD1,TRBJ1-2,CASSDGTGVLYGYTF,TGTGCCAGCAGTGACGGGACAGGAGTACTCTATGGCTACACCTTC
NA,TRBV12-5,TRBD1,TRBJ2-2,CASGWGQGTTGELFF,TGTGCTAGTGGTTGGGGACAGGGGACAACCGGGGAGCTGTTTTTT
NA,TRBV3-1/TRBV3-2,TRBD1,TRBJ1-2,CASSPREGAGYGYTF,TGTGCCAGCAGCCCCCGCGAGGGGGCAGGCTATGGCTACACCTTC
NA,TRBV30,NA,TRBJ1-4,CAWNFAATNEKLFF,TGTGCCTGGAACTTTGCTGCAACTAATGAAAAACTGTTTTTT
NA,TRBV5-4,TRBD1,TRBJ2-1,CASSFGQLRDRVVDEQFF,TGTGCCAGCAGCTTCGGCCAATTAAGGGACAGGGTGGTTGATGAGCAGTTCTTC
NA,TRBV2,NA,TRBJ1-5,CASNQQLDQPQHF,TGTGCCAGCAATCAACAGCTTGACCAGCCCCAGCATTTT
NA,TRBV4-2,TRBD1,TRBJ2-5,CASSQEDRAWETQYF,TGTGCCAGCAGCCAAGAGGACAGGGCGTGGGAGACCCAGTACTTC
NA,TRBV20-1,TRBD1,TRBJ2-4,CSIDRENIQYF,TGCAGCATCGACAGGGAAAACATTCAGTACTTC
NA,TRBV4-1,NA,TRBJ1-1,CASSQGVLRVWTEAFF,TGCGCCAGCAGCCAAGGGGTACTCAGGGTTTGGACTGAAGCTTTCTTT
NA,TRBV9,TRBD2,TRBJ2-1,CASSHPQLAGGDNEQFF,TGTGCCAGCAGCCATCCCCAACTAGCGGGAGGGGACAATGAGCAGTTCTTC
NA,TRBV6-2/TRBV6-3,NA,TRBJ1-1,CASSWGLTEAFF,TGTGCCAGCAGCTGGGGGCTCACTGAAGCTTTCTTT
NA,TRBV14,TRBD2,TRBJ2-1,CASSQAPGLEPNNEQFF,TGTGCCAGCAGCCAAGCCCCGGGACTAGAACCTAACAATGAGCAGTTCTTC
NA,TRBV9,TRBD1,TRBJ2-7,CASSVEGQGSYEQYF,TGTGCCAGCAGCGTCGAGGGACAGGGGTCCTACGAGCAGTACTTC
NA,TRBV7-3,TRBD1,TRBJ1-3,CASSPGGSGNTIYF,TGTGCCAGCAGCCCAGGGGGGTCCGGAAACACCATATATTTT
NA,TRBV21-1,NA,TRBJ2-3,CASSKGAGGEGTDTQYF,TGTGCCAGCAGCAAAGGGGCGGGGGGAGAGGGCACAGATACGCAGTATTTT
NA,TRBV6-6,NA,TRBJ2-3,CASSYSSGITDTQYF,TGTGCCAGCAGTTACTCTAGCGGAATCACAGATACGCAGTATTTT
NA,TRBV5-1,TRBD1,TRBJ1-4,CASSAWTGEEKLFF,TGCGCCAGCAGCGCATGGACAGGGGAAGAAAAACTGTTTTTT
NA,TRBV4-3,NA,TRBJ2-1,CASSQVIGGSLKANEQFF,TGCGCCAGCAGCCAAGTGATAGGAGGGAGCCTTAAGGCCAATGAGCAGTTCTTC
NA,TRBV4-1,TRBD2,TRBJ2-1,CASSRRTSGDNEQFF,TGCGCCAGCAGCCGACGGACTAGCGGGGACAATGAGCAGTTCTTC
NA,TRBV19,TRBD1,TRBJ1-2,CASSTTGIGGYTF,TGTGCCAGTAGTACGACAGGGATAGGCGGCTACACCTTC
once,TRBV2,NA,TRBJ1-4,CASSVDYRTTNEKLFF,TGTGCCAGCAGTGTCGATTACAGAACAACTAATGAAAAACTGTTTTTT
NA,TRBV10-3,NA,TRBJ1-2,CAISDPGRSYGYTF,TGTGCCATCAGTGACCCTGGCAGGTCCTATGGCTACACCTTC
NA,TRBV5-1,TRBD1,TRBJ1-1,CASSPDRGRGEAFF,TGCGCCAGCAGCCCGGACAGGGGAAGGGGTGAAGCTTTCTTT
few,TRBV4-2,TRBD2,TRBJ2-1,CASSSSRDGSGRGKFF,TGTGCCAGCAGCTCCTCCCGGGACGGTAGCGGGAGGGGTAAGTTCTTC
NA,TRBV11-2,NA,TRBJ2-1,CASSQFGQQQFF,TGTGCCAGCAGCCAGTTCGGACAGCAGCAGTTCTTC
NA,TRBV29-1,NA,TRBJ1-1,CSARHLNTEAFF,TGCAGCGCCAGACACCTGAACACTGAAGCTTTCTTT
NA,TRBV5-8,NA,TRBJ1-2,CASSLSAGGHGYTF,TGTGCCAGCAGCTTGTCCGCGGGGGGGCATGGCTACACCTTC
NA,TRBV9,NA,TRBJ2-6,CASSLATVSGANVLTF,TGTGCCAGCAGCCTCGCTACGGTCTCTGGGGCCAACGTCCTGACTTTC
NA,TRBV7-9,NA,TRBJ1-6,CASSLSDSPLHF,TGTGCCAGCAGCTTATCGGATTCACCCCTCCACTTT
NA,TRBV2,TRBD2,TRBJ2-3,CASRGETSGGADTQYF,TGTGCCAGCAGAGGTGAAACTAGCGGGGGGGCAGATACGCAGTATTTT
NA,TRBV4-3,NA,TRBJ1-5,CASSQDLYGNQPQHF,TGCGCCAGCAGCCAAGATTTGTACGGTAATCAGCCCCAGCATTTT